The rows below give T cell receptor beta chains drawn from one sample of a study of metastatic and nonmetastatic thyroid tumors. TCRdb used MiXCR to call clones anew from the PCR reads. This table has 7,500 to 9,500 clones, approximately 23% appearing once. The specimen sequenced was tumor tissue. The source of these receptors is a female donor with papillary thyroid cancer or a benign thyroid nodule (not recorded which). Some clones in this sample may be carry-over from other donors' samples. CDR3s include the opening cysteine and the closing phenylalanine or tryptophan. The D gene is left open where the match is weak. The size field is filled for only some rows; it gives once, few, many or a size class.

v_gene	d_gene	abundance	j_gene	CDR3nt	CDR3aa
TRBV9	TRBD2	many	TRBJ2-1	TGTGCCAGCAGCTCCCGGACTAGCGGGACTAGAAATGAGCAGTTCTTC	CASSSRTSGTRNEQFF
TRBV6-1	TRBD1	NA	TRBJ1-3	TGTGCCACCGTCCAGGGGGGGAGCTCTGGAAACACCATATATTTT	CATVQGGSSGNTIYF
TRBV6-2/TRBV6-3	TRBD1	few	TRBJ2-7	TGTGCCAGCAGTTACTCGAAAGCTTCACAGGGGGGCTACGAGCAGTACTTC	CASSYSKASQGGYEQYF
TRBV11-2	NA	NA	TRBJ2-7	TGTGCCAGCAGCCCCGCGAGGACTTCGTACGAGCAGTACTTC	CASSPARTSYEQYF
TRBV12-3/TRBV12-4	NA	medium-sized	TRBJ1-2	TGTGCCAGCAGTTTAGCGGCGGGGTTAAACACCTTC	CASSLAAGLNTF
TRBV2	NA	medium-sized	TRBJ2-3	TGTGCCAGCAGCCAGGAGGACACAGATACGCAGTATTTT	CASSQEDTDTQYF
TRBV7-8	TRBD2	NA	TRBJ2-1	TGTGCCAGCAGCCGAAATCTTACGGGACTAGCTTTAGATGAGCAGTTCTTC	CASSRNLTGLALDEQFF
TRBV10-3	TRBD2	many	TRBJ2-3	TGTGCCATCAGTGGAGCTAGCGGGATGGACACAGATACGCAGTATTTT	CAISGASGMDTDTQYF
TRBV19	NA	medium-sized	TRBJ1-2	TGTGCCAGTAGCTTCCTTGCGGGTGACGGCTACACCTTC	CASSFLAGDGYTF
TRBV7-3	NA	many	TRBJ2-7	TGTGCCAGCAGCACCGGGCAGTCGGCGTCGGGGGAGCAGTACTTC	CASSTGQSASGEQYF
TRBV27	NA	NA	TRBJ2-2	TGTGCCAGCAGTCCTGGGGCCTACGGGGCGGGAACTCGCGGGGAGCTGTTTTTT	CASSPGAYGAGTRGELFF
TRBV7-9	TRBD1	NA	TRBJ2-4	TGTGCCAGCAGCTCACAGGGGGCCAAAAGAATTCAGTACTTC	CASSSQGAKRIQYF
TRBV20-1	NA	NA	TRBJ1-5	TGCAGTGCAGAGGACAGTAGCAATCAGCCCCAGCATTTT	CSAEDSSNQPQHF
TRBV9	NA	many	TRBJ2-2	TGTGCCAGCAGCGTATTAAGGGACACCGGGGAGCTGTTTTTT	CASSVLRDTGELFF
TRBV2	NA	few	TRBJ2-1	TGTGCCAGCAGAGGCCTAGGTTACAATGAGCAGTTCTTC	CASRGLGYNEQFF
TRBV30	TRBD1	once	TRBJ2-6	TGTGCCTGGAGTCCCTCCGGGACAGGGCTGGATAGTGGGGCCAACGTCCTGACTTTC	CAWSPSGTGLDSGANVLTF